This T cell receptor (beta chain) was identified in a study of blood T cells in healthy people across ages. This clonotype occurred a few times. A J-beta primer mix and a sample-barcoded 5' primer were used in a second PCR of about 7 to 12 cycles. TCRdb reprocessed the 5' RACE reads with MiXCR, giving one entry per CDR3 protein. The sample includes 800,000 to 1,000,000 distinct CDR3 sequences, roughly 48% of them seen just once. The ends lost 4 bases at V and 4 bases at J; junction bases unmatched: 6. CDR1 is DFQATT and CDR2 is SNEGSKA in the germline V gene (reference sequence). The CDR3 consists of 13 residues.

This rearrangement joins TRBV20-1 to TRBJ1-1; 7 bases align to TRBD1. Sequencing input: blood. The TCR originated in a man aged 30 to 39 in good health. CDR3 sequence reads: CSANSQGVTEAFF. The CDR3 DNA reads TGCAGTGCTAATAGTCAGGGGGTCACTGAAGCTTTCTTT.